One sample yielded the 9 T cell receptor beta chains listed below, sequenced in a study of blood T cell repertoires in COVID-19. Assay used: immunoSEQ multiplex PCR; TCRdb lists only in-frame clones, some missing. In the table there are about 200,000 clones, 88% of which are singletons. What was sequenced was peripheral blood. The receptor set was obtained from a man between 18 and 29 years old with active or convalescent COVID-19.

The chain couples TRBV7-8 to TRBJ2-3, with D tentatively TRBD1 (5 bases). The CDR3 sequence is 16 residues long. Trimming cost V 2 bases and J 5 bases, with 17 bases left between them. The germline V gene has CDR1 SGHVS and CDR2 FQNEAQ. CDR3 sequence reads: CASSLSRTRFLDTQYF. Here the CDR3 DNA reads TGTGCCAGCAGCTTAAGTCGGACAAGGTTCCTAGATACGCAGTATTTT.

V and J are TRBV12-3 or TRBV12-4 and TRBJ1-5; D gene uncertain. The CDR3 is 12 amino acids. With 3 bases removed from V and 7 bases from J, the gap between germline ends came to 7 bases. CDR3 DNA sequence: TGTGCCAGCAGTTTGCAGTTACAGCCCCAGCATTTT. Its protein is CASSLQLQPQHF.

This clone appeared a single time. The gene calls are TRBV5-8 and TRBJ2-1; 7 bases align to TRBD2. V lost 4 bases, J lost 12 bases, and 16 bases stayed unmatched. The CDR3 is 15 amino acids. The V gene's germline CDR1 is SGHTS and CDR2 YDEGEE. The CDR3: CASSPGGTIFSWQFF. The CDR3 DNA is TGTGCCAGCAGCCCGGGTGGGACTATCTTTTCTTGGCAGTTCTTC.

CDR3 in amino acids: CASSSGTSSGELFF. The CDR3 DNA reads TGCGCCAGCAGTTCAGGGACATCCTCCGGGGAGCTGTTTTTT. The chain uses TRBV5-1 and TRBJ2-2; D is possibly TRBD1 (6 bases). CDR3 length: 14 amino acids. V shed 5 bases and J shed 6 bases, with 14 bases lying between them. From germline, CDR1 is SGHRS and CDR2 YFSETQ.

V gene TRBV15 combines with J gene TRBJ2-2; D is unclear. In germline, CDR1 is LNHNV, CDR2 YYDKDF (reference sequence). The CDR3 is made up of 12 amino acids. Deletions cut 5 bases from V and 3 bases from J, with 4 bases between. The CDR3: CATSPYTGELFF. The CDR3 DNA is TGTGCCACCAGCCCTTACACCGGGGAGCTGTTTTTT.

The chain employs TRBV30 and TRBJ1-1; TRBD1 is a possible D gene (5 bases). Trimming left V 4 bases short and J 5 bases short, with 11 bases between. CDR1 and CDR2 (germline): GTSNPN, SVGIG (reference sequence). The CDR3 is 12 residues long. The CDR3 sequence is CAWTRGRTEAFF. In DNA form, the CDR3 reads TGTGCCTGGACTAGGGGTAGGACTGAAGCTTTCTTT.

V usage is TRBV19 and J usage is TRBJ1-5; D not resolved. V lost 3 bases to trimming and J lost 0 bases, with 21 bases between them. Germline V lookup: CDR1 LNHDA, CDR2 SQIVND (reference sequence). The CDR3 has 19 amino acids. The CDR3 protein is CASSISIPAAPYSNQPQHF. In DNA, the CDR3 is TGTGCCAGTAGTATTTCAATCCCGGCGGCCCCCTATAGCAATCAGCCCCAGCATTTT.

This clone was seen a handful of times. The chain couples TRBV3-1 (or the pseudogene TRBV3-2) to TRBJ1-5, with TRBD1 matching over 8 bases. The CDR3 extends over 14 amino acids. In germline, CDR1 is LGHDT, CDR2 YNNKEL (reference sequence). V lost 5 bases and J lost 2; bases outside the gene matches: 2. DNA for the CDR3: TGTGCCAGCAGCGCACAGGGGGGCAATCAGCCCCAGCATTTT. Amino acid sequence: CASSAQGGNQPQHF.

The J gene is TRBJ1-1, the V gene TRBV6-2 or TRBV6-3; D uncertain. CDR1 MNHEY and CDR2 SVGEGT come from the germline V gene. The CDR3 loop spans 13 amino acids. V shed 6 bases and J shed 3 bases, with 11 bases lying between them. This chain's CDR3 is CASSPRLDTEAFF. CDR3 DNA sequence: TGTGCCAGCAGCCCCAGGTTGGACACTGAAGCTTTCTTT.